Following are 20 T cell receptor beta chains from one sample sequenced in a study of T cells expressing NK-cell markers. TCRdb re-called the 5' RACE reads and gives one entry per CDR3 protein, without DNA. This sample's clone table lists 500,000 to 700,000 distinct CDR3 sequences. The sample was blood T cells: a sorted CD56 or NKG2C T cell subset, CD4+ or CD8+ T cells, or bulk PBMC T cells (not recorded which). These receptors were taken from a man aged 18 to 35 in good health.

The chain links TRBV20-1 to TRBJ1-5; no DNA is available, so the TRBD1 call from TCRdb remains unchecked. This CDR3 has 16 amino acids. CDR1 and CDR2 from the germline V gene are DFQATT and SNEGSKA (reference sequence). Here the CDR3 reads CSASAPLTGLGQPQHF.

The chain is built from TRBV7-8 and TRBJ2-1; the D call of TRBD1 rests on TCRdb alone, since no DNA is present to check it. This CDR3 has 16 residues. CDR1 and CDR2 from the germline V gene are SGHVS and FQNEAQ. CDR3 protein: CASSHRIGGNYNEQFF.

The gene calls are TRBV15 and TRBJ2-1; the TCRdb call, TRBD2, lacks DNA for checking. From germline, CDR1 is LNHNV and CDR2 YYDKDF (reference sequence). This CDR3 spans 11 amino acids. The chain's CDR3 is CATSRVAEQFF.

The chain couples TRBV5-1 to TRBJ2-3; the TRBD2 assignment by TCRdb is unverifiable without DNA. The CDR3 extends over 16 amino acids. Looked up from germline, CDR1 is SGHRS and CDR2 is YFSETQ. The CDR3 loop is CASSLELAPSTDTQYF.

V usage is TRBV9 and J usage is TRBJ2-7; TCRdb calls TRBD1, which cannot be checked without DNA. The CDR3 has 17 residues. Per the germline V gene, CDR1 is SGDLS and CDR2 is YYNGEE. CDR3 sequence: CASSVGPTGTGTYEQYF.

V gene TRBV18 combines with J gene TRBJ1-1. The germline V gene encodes CDR1 KGHSH and CDR2 LQKENI. There are 15 residues in the CDR3. The CDR3 region is CASSPRTSANTEAFF. Filled out from reference TRBV18 and TRBJ1-1, the complete variable domain reads NAGVMQNPRHLVRRRGQEARLRCSPMKGHSHVYWYRQLPEEGLKFMVYLQKENIIDESGMPKERFSAEFPKEGPSILRIQQVVRGDSAAYFCASSPRTSANTEAFFGQGTRLTVV.

This chain joins TRBV9 and TRBJ1-6. The CDR3 consists of 13 residues. CDR1 is SGDLS and CDR2 is YYNGEE in the germline V gene. The CDR3 spells CASNLEGHSPLHF.

This chain joins TRBV28 and TRBJ2-4; TCRdb calls TRBD1, which cannot be checked without DNA. This CDR3 is built from 20 residues. The germline V gene encodes CDR1 MDHEN and CDR2 SYDVKM. The CDR3 protein is CASSFPIPNQGTLAKNIQYF. Using reference TRBV28 and TRBJ2-4 for the parts outside the CDR3, the full variable domain is DVKVTQSSRYLVKRTGEKVFLECVQDMDHENMFWYRQDPGLGLRLIYFSYDVKMKEKGDIPEGYSVSREKKERFSLILESASTNQTSMYLCASSFPIPNQGTLAKNIQYFGAGTRLSVL.

The gene calls are TRBV28 and TRBJ2-6. Germline V gives CDR1 MDHEN, CDR2 SYDVKM. The CDR3 length is 14 residues. CDR3 residues: CASSSPGGANVLTF.

V gene TRBV5-1 combines with J gene TRBJ1-2; no DNA is available, so the TRBD1 call from TCRdb remains unchecked. CDR1 SGHRS and CDR2 YFSETQ come from the germline V gene. This CDR3 contains 14 residues. CDR3 sequence reads: CASSYSRDNYGYTF.

The chain joins TRBV10-3 to TRBJ2-3. This CDR3 spans 15 amino acids. In germline, CDR1 is ENHRY, CDR2 SYGVKD. CDR3 sequence reads: CAITSDSYSTDTQYF.

The chain joins TRBV12-3 or TRBV12-4 to TRBJ2-3; checking the TCRdb D call of TRBD2 is not possible without DNA. The CDR3 spans 17 residues. The CDR3 spells CASRSGRLAGPPDTQYF.

V and J are TRBV12-3 or TRBV12-4 and TRBJ1-6. The CDR3 runs 16 residues. The CDR3 sequence: CASSLTGLTPNSPLHF.

This sequence joins TRBV6-2 or TRBV6-3 and TRBJ1-5. Germline assignment: CDR1 MNHEY and CDR2 SVGEGT. The CDR3 loop spans 15 amino acids. CDR3 sequence: CASRPTPQGNQPQHF.

The chain couples TRBV9 to TRBJ2-7. Germline V lookup: CDR1 SGDLS, CDR2 YYNGEE. CDR3 length: 14 residues. The CDR3 sequence is CASSPRGLSYEQYF.

V and J are TRBV5-1 and TRBJ1-5. Per germline, CDR1 SGHRS and CDR2 YFSETQ. The CDR3 sequence is 16 residues long. The CDR3 is CASSLGEDYSNQPQHF. The full variable domain, in which reference TRBV5-1 and TRBJ1-5 provide the parts outside the CDR3, is KAGVTQTPRYLIKTRGQQVTLSCSPISGHRSVSWYQQTPGQGLQFLFEYFSETQRNKGNFPGRFSGRQFSNSRSEMNVSTLELGDSALYLCASSLGEDYSNQPQHFGDGTRLSIL.

The V call is TRBV25-1, the J call TRBJ2-1. CDR1 is MGHDK and CDR2 is SYGVNS in the germline V gene. The CDR3 consists of 12 residues. CDR3 region: CASSDLANEQFF.

The chain is built from TRBV6-1 and TRBJ1-5; TCRdb calls TRBD1, which cannot be checked without DNA. This CDR3 has 15 amino acids. The germline CDR1 and CDR2 sequences are MNHNS and SASEGT. CDR3 region: CASSRAGGSGQPQHF.

This chain uses TRBV27 with TRBJ1-4; without DNA, the TCRdb call of TRBD1 cannot be checked. Germline V lookup: CDR1 MNHEY, CDR2 SMNVEV (reference sequence). This CDR3 is built from 13 residues. CDR3 residues: CASSTGGWEKLFF.

The chain couples TRBV24-1 to TRBJ2-5; no DNA is available, so the TRBD1 call from TCRdb remains unchecked. Germline CDR1 KGHDR, CDR2 SFDVKD. The CDR3 runs to 16 residues. The chain's CDR3 is CATSDFLGQVQETQYF.